Given below is one T cell receptor beta chain in context. TCRdb's table, derived via immunoSEQ multiplex PCR, lists solely in-frame clones and lacks some. This table holds roughly 150,000 clones, 80% to 85% found once. The data originate from a study of blood T cell repertoires in COVID-19. Germline assignment: CDR1 SGHRS and CDR2 YFSETQ. This CDR3 has 12 amino acids. V lost 5 bases and J lost 4, with 10 bases in between. The rearrangement links TRBV5-1 to TRBJ2-7; D may be TRBD2 (6 bases). The sequenced material came from peripheral blood. This clonotype was obtained from a human donor in a cohort sampled during active COVID-19. This CDR3 reads CASREGDYEQYF. Written as DNA, the CDR3 is TGCGCCAGCAGGGAGGGAGATTACGAGCAGTACTTC.